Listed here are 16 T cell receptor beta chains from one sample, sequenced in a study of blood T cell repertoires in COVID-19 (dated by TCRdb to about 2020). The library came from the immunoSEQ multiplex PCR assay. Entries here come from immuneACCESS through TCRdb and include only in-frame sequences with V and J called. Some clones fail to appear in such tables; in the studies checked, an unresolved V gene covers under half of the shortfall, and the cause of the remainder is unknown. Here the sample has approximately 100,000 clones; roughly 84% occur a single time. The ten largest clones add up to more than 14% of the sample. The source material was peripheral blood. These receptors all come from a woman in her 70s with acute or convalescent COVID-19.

In nucleotides, the CDR3 is TGTGCCAGTAGTCCCAAGACTAGCGGGCGCCAAGAGACCCAGTACTTC. This encodes CASSPKTSGRQETQYF. The chain has TRBV19 and TRBJ2-5; 10 bases agree with TRBD2. With V trimmed by 5 bases and J by 1 base, 7 bases remained unmatched. CDR1 is LNHDA, CDR2 SQIVND, per germline (reference sequence). The CDR3 contains 16 residues.

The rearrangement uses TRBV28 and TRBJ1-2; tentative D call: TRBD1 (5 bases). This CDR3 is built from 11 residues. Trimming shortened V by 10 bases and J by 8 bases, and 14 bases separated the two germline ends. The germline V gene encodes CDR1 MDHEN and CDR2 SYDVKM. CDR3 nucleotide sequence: TGTGCCACCTCGTCGCGGGACGGCTACACCTTC. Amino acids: CATSSRDGYTF.

The CDR3 sequence is CASSMGGQSYEQYV. The CDR3 DNA is TGTGCCAGTAGTATGGGGGGACAGTCCTACGAGCAGTACGTC. The chain links TRBV19 to TRBJ2-7, with D possibly being TRBD1 (7 bases). Germline assignment: CDR1 LNHDA and CDR2 SQIVND (reference sequence). Trimming took 3 bases from V and 1 from J, leaving 10 bases between them. The CDR3 has 14 residues.

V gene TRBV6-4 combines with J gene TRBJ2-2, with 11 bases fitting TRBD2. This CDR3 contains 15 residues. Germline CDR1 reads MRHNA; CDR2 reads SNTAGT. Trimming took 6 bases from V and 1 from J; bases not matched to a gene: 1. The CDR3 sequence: CASSGLAGNTGELFF. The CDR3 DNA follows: TGTGCCAGCAGCGGACTAGCGGGGAACACCGGGGAGCTGTTTTTT.

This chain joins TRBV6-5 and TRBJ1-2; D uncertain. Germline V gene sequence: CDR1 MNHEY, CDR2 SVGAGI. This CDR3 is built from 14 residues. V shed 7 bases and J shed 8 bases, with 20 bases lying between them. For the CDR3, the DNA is TGTGCCAGCACTCAAGGGAGAGGGCTCTACGGCTACACCTTC. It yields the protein CASTQGRGLYGYTF.

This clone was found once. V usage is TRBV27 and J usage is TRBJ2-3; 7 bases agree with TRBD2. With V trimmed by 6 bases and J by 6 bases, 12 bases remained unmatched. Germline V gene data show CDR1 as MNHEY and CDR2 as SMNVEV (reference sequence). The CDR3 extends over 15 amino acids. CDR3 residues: CASSYGAGVTDTQYF. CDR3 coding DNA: TGTGCCAGCAGCTATGGGGCGGGAGTCACCGATACGCAGTATTTT.

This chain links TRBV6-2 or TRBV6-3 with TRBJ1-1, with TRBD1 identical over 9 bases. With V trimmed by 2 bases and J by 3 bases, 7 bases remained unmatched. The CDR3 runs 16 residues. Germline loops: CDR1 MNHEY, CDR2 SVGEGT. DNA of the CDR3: TGTGCCAGCAGTTACCGCGGACAGGGGATAGACACTGAAGCTTTCTTT. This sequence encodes CASSYRGQGIDTEAFF.

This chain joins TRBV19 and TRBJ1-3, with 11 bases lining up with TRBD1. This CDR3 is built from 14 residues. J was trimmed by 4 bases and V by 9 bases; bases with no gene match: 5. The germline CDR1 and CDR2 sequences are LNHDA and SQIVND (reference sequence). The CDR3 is CASVDRGLGNTIYF. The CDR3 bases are TGTGCCAGCGTGGACAGGGGGCTAGGAAACACCATATATTTT. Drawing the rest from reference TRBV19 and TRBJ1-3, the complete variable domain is DGGITQSPKYLFRKEGQNVTLSCEQNLNHDAMYWYRQDPGQGLRLIYYSQIVNDFQKGDIAEGYSVSREKKESFPLTVTSAQKNPTAFYLCASVDRGLGNTIYFGEGSWLTVV.

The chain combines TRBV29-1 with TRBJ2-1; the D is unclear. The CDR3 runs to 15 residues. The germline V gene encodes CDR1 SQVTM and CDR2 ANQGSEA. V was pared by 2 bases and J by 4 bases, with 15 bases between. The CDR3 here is CSVESELLVYNEQFF. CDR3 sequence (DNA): TGCAGCGTTGAAAGTGAACTCCTAGTATACAATGAGCAGTTCTTC.

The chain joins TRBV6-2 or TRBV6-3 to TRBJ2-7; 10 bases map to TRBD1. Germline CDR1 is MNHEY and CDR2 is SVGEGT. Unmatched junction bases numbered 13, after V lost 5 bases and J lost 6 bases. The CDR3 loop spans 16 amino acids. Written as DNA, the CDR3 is TGTGCCAGCAGTCCGTCTCTGGGGACAGGGGCGGCCGAGCAGTACGTC. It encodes CASSPSLGTGAAEQYV.

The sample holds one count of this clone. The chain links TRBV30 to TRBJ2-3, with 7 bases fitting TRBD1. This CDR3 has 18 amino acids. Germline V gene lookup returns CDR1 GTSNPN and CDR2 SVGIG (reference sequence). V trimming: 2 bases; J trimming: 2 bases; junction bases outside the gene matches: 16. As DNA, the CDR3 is TGTGCCTGGAGTCTCCGAAAGACAGGGTGGCAAAACACAGATACGCAGTATTTT. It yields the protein CAWSLRKTGWQNTDTQYF.

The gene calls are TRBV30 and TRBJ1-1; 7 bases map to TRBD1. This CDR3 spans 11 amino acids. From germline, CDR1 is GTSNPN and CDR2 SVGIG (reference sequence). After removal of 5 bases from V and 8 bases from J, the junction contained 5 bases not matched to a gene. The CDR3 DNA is TGTGCCTGGCAGGACAGGTCGGAAGCTTTCTTT. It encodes CAWQDRSEAFF. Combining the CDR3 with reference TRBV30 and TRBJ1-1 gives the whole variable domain SQTIHQWPATLVQPVGSPLSLECTVEGTSNPNLYWYRQAAGRGLQLLFYSVGIGQISSEVPQNLSASRPQDRQFILSSKKLLLSDSGFYLCAWQDRSEAFFGQGTRLTVV.

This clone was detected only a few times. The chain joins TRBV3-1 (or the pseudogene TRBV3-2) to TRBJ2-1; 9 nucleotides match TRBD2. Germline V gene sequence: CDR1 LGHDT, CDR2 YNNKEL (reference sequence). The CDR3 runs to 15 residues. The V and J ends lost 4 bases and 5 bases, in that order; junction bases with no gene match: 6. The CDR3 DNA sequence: TGTGCCAGCAGCCCTGCTAGCGGGGAAAACAATGAGCAGTTCTTC. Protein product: CASSPASGENNEQFF.

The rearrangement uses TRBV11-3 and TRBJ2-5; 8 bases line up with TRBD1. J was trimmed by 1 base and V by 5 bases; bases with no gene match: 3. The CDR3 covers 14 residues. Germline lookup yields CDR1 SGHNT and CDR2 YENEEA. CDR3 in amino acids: CASSQGAAQETQYF. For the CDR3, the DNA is TGTGCCAGCAGCCAGGGGGCGGCCCAAGAGACCCAGTACTTC.

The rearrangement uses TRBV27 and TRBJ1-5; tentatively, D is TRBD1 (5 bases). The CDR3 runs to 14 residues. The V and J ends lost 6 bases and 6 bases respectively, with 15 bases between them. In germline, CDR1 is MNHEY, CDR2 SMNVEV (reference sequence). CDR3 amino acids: CASSRTGIVQPQHF. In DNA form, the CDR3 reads TGTGCCAGCAGCAGAACAGGTATAGTTCAGCCCCAGCATTTT.

The CDR3 reads CASSQEMGRNYGYTF. Here the CDR3 DNA reads TGCGCCAGCAGCCAAGAGATGGGGAGGAACTATGGCTACACCTTC. The rearrangement links TRBV4-3 to TRBJ1-2; D gene ambiguous. The CDR3 is 15 amino acids. Trimming took off 0 bases at V and 2 bases at J, with 10 bases between the two ends. Germline loops: CDR1 LGHNA, CDR2 YSLEER.